This T cell receptor (beta chain) emerged from a study of blood T cell repertoires in COVID-19. Per the authors' pipeline: Reference gene primer amplification gave estimated nucleated cell counts. Only in-frame clones appear in the TCRdb table, and some are missing; sequencing was by immunoSEQ multiplex PCR. V, J and clone size were drawn from that table, and D and trimming were deduced from the DNA. The table lists 12,000 or so clones, less than 80% of them singletons. V was trimmed by 1 base and J by 2 bases, leaving 12 bases between them. The germline gives CDR1 LGHNA, CDR2 YSLEER. The CDR3 has 15 residues.

The V and J genes are TRBV4-3 and TRBJ2-7; the D gene is possibly TRBD2 (5 bases). The source material was peripheral blood. This TCR came from a man in his 60s with COVID-19, enrolled during active disease. The CDR3 protein is CASSQGLAPTYEQYV. The CDR3 DNA is TGCGCCAGCAGCCAAGGGCTAGCTCCTACCTACGAGCAGTACGTC.